The present T cell receptor (beta chain) was sequenced within a study of yellow fever vaccine responses in identical twins. J gave up 7 bases and V 5 bases, and 4 bases lay outside the gene matches. The CDR3 length is 14 residues. Germline-derived CDR1 and CDR2 are SNHLY and FYNNEI. TCRdb passed the RT-PCR reads through MiXCR, listing each CDR3 protein once. Among about 19,000 distinct CDR3 sequences listed, roughly three quarters were seen once. General study results and limits: Vaccine-induced T cell responses in twins were reportedly observed to appear partly convergent, partly personalized.

As for this clonotype: No antigen is known for it.

The receptor was derived from a woman aged 18-35 years who received the yellow fever vaccine. Sequenced here: T cells from blood (PBMCs), unsorted or a sorted subset (not recorded which), sampled before or after yellow fever vaccination (not recorded which). The rearrangement uses TRBV2 and TRBJ1-4; 10 bases are shared with TRBD1. The CDR3 bases are TGTGCCAGCAGTCGACAGGGGGCGAGTGAAAAACTGTTTTTT. This gives the protein CASSRQGASEKLFF.